These 18 T cell receptor beta chains were sequenced from one sample in a study of cytomegalovirus exposure and HLA in healthy donors. 60 Vbeta and 13 Jbeta primers were used in PCR. Profiling relied on immunoSEQ multiplex PCR, and the TCRdb table lists in-frame clones only, not all of them. Altogether hundreds of thousands of clones are present, more than 80% being singletons, with the ten largest covering approximately 2.9%. The sample was PBMCs. These receptors were collected from a man aged 25-45 years in good health and CMV-seronegative.

This clone was seen only a few times. The chain employs TRBV11-2 and TRBJ1-1, with 8 nucleotides matching TRBD1. Trimming cost V 4 bases and J 0 bases; bases outside gene matches: 4. From germline, CDR1 is SGHAT and CDR2 FQNNGV. This CDR3 region has 15 residues. CDR3 sequence reads: CASSSRTGMNTEAFF. DNA for the CDR3: TGTGCCAGCAGCTCACGGACAGGGATGAACACTGAAGCTTTCTTT.

The rearrangement links TRBV5-6 to TRBJ2-3; D is perhaps TRBD2 (5 bases). CDR3 length equals 12 residues. Deletions cut 0 bases from V and 8 bases from J, with 7 bases between. Germline assignment: CDR1 SGHDT and CDR2 YYEEEE. The DNA for the CDR3 is TGTGCCAGCAGCTTGGGGGAGTCTACGCAGTATTTT. Translation gives CASSLGESTQYF.

The chain uses TRBV28 and TRBJ1-6, with TRBD1 identical over 8 bases. The CDR3 spans 13 residues. Germline V gene lookup returns CDR1 MDHEN and CDR2 SYDVKM. The J segment lost 8 bases and the V segment lost 4 bases, leaving 1 base of the junction unmatched. The CDR3 DNA reads TGTGCCAGCAGTTCAGGGGGCGATTCACCCCTCCACTTT. This translates into CASSSGGDSPLHF.

The V and J genes are TRBV21-1 and TRBJ2-6; the table's TRBD2 call for D was not verified on the DNA. TRBV21-1 constitutes a pseudogene. CDR3 size: 14 residues. The CDR3 spells CASARGGGASVLTF. The CDR3 bases are TGTGCCAGCGCGAGGGGAGGTGGGGCCAGCGTCCTGACTTTC.

This clone was seen only a few times. The chain links TRBV4-2 to TRBJ2-3; 8 bases line up with TRBD2. V shed 0 bases, J shed 2 bases, and the junction held 7 bases outside the gene matches. In germline, CDR1 is LGHNA, CDR2 YNFKEQ. This CDR3 region has 17 residues. This CDR3 reads CASSQDSLAGVTDTQYF. CDR3 DNA: TGTGCCAGCAGCCAAGATAGTCTAGCGGGCGTCACAGATACGCAGTATTTT.

In its sample, this clone was seen a few times. The rearrangement uses TRBV6-5 and TRBJ2-5; 11 positions match TRBD2. The CDR3 spans 15 residues. CDR1 is MNHEY and CDR2 is SVGAGI in the germline V gene. The junction had 6 bases not matched to a gene; V was cut back by 5 bases and J by 4 bases. CDR3 amino acids: CASSLAGGRGETQYF. The CDR3, as DNA: TGTGCCAGCAGTCTAGCGGGGGGACGAGGAGAGACCCAGTACTTC.

The rearrangement links TRBV6-5 to TRBJ2-5, with D unresolved. This CDR3 contains 15 residues. V dropped 0 bases and J dropped 4 bases, with 12 bases sitting between them. Germline CDR1 MNHEY, CDR2 SVGAGI. The CDR3 region is CASSYSGIISETQYF. CDR3 in DNA: TGTGCCAGCAGTTACTCTGGCATTATTTCAGAGACCCAGTACTTC.

V is TRBV28 and J is TRBJ2-1; no clear D. Trimming cost V 8 bases and J 8 bases, with 10 bases left between them. CDR1 and CDR2 (germline): MDHEN, SYDVKM. The CDR3 runs to 11 residues. CDR3 sequence (DNA): TGTGCCAGCCTCCTCCGTGATGAGCAGTTCTTC. Protein product: CASLLRDEQFF.

The gene calls are TRBV7-8 and TRBJ2-7, with 10 bases fitting TRBD1. The CDR3 is made up of 14 amino acids. CDR1 and CDR2 (germline): SGHVS, FQNEAQ. V lost 2 bases to trimming and J lost 3 bases; unmatched junction nucleotides: 1. The CDR3 sequence: CASSLRDRGYEQYF. The CDR3, as DNA: TGTGCCAGCAGCTTAAGGGACAGGGGCTACGAGCAGTACTTC.

This clone was seen more than once but under ten times. CDR3 amino acids: CASSEWGGQGHTGELFF. CDR3 in DNA: TGTGCCAGCAGTGAATGGGGGGGGCAGGGCCACACCGGGGAGCTGTTTTTT. This sequence joins TRBV25-1 and TRBJ2-2; perhaps TRBD2 as D (7 bases). Germline V gene sequence: CDR1 MGHDK, CDR2 SYGVNS. CDR3 length equals 17 residues. Between the trimmed V and J ends, which lost 1 base and 3 bases, there was a span of 15 bases.

The chain recombines TRBV9 with TRBJ1-1, with 7 bases lining up with TRBD1. This CDR3 comprises 16 residues. Germline CDR1 and CDR2: SGDLS and YYNGEE. Losses at the gene ends were 0 bases for V and 0 bases for J; bases not matched to a gene: 5. The DNA of the CDR3 is TGTGCCAGCAGCGTAGGCCCAGGGGGTCTGAACACTGAAGCTTTCTTT. Amino acids: CASSVGPGGLNTEAFF. The variable domain in full, completed from reference TRBV9 and TRBJ1-1, reads DSGVTQTPKHLITATGQRVTLRCSPRSGDLSVYWYQQSLDQGLQFLIQYYNGEERAKGNILERFSAQQFPDLHSELNLSSLELGDSALYFCASSVGPGGLNTEAFFGQGTRLTVV.

V gene TRBV7-2 combines with J gene TRBJ2-7, with D possibly TRBD1 on 5 matching bases. Trimming pared 1 base from V and 3 bases from J, leaving 13 bases between. Germline V gene sequence: CDR1 SGHTA, CDR2 FQGNSA. The CDR3 covers 15 residues. CDR3 nucleotide sequence: TGTGCCAGCAGCTTAGAAGGCAGGGTGAACTACGAGCAGTACTTC. Translation: CASSLEGRVNYEQYF. Using reference TRBV7-2 and TRBJ2-7 for the parts outside the CDR3, the full variable domain is GAGVSQSPSNKVTEKGKDVELRCDPISGHTALYWYRQSLGQGLEFLIYFQGNSAPDKSGLPSDRFSAERTGGSVSTLTIQRTQQEDSAVYLCASSLEGRVNYEQYFGPGTRLTVT.

This chain uses TRBV9 with TRBJ1-5; TRBD1 agrees at 7 bases. V lost 0 bases to trimming and J lost 4 bases; unmatched junction nucleotides: 4. CDR3 length: 15 amino acids. Looked up from germline, CDR1 is SGDLS and CDR2 is YYNGEE. The CDR3 DNA sequence: TGTGCCAGCAGCGTAGAAGGACAGGCTAATCAGCCCCAGCATTTT. It codes for CASSVEGQANQPQHF.

Worth noting for this clone: At one end, the junction sequence differs from germline, possibly due to a read error. The chain uses TRBV7-7 and TRBJ2-5; the D is unclear. CDR3 length: 13 amino acids. Germline assignment: CDR1 SSHAT and CDR2 FNYEAQ (reference sequence). CDR3 sequence: CASSLDHEETQYF. In DNA, the CDR3 is TGTGCTAGCAGCTTAGATCATGAAGAGACCCAGTACTTC. Full variable domain (rest looked up from reference TRBV7-7 and TRBJ2-5): GAGVSQSPRYKVTKRGQDVTLRCDPISSHATLYWYQQALGQGPEFLTYFNYEAQPDKSGLPSDRFSAERPEGSISTLTIQRTEQRDSAMYRCASSLDHEETQYFGPGTRLLVL.

This clone was picked up one time. V and J are TRBV11-2 and TRBJ2-5, with 7 bases identical to TRBD1. V lost 3 bases to trimming and J lost 1 base; unmatched junction nucleotides: 5. The CDR3 contains 15 residues. Germline CDR1 reads SGHAT; CDR2 reads FQNNGV. CDR3 loop: CASSLSWTGQETQYF. The DNA of the CDR3 is TGTGCCAGCAGCTTGTCTTGGACAGGCCAAGAGACCCAGTACTTC.

The table lists this clone with a count of one. The rearrangement joins TRBV5-4 to TRBJ2-7; TRBD2 matches 9 bases. The DNA end is a closer match to TRBJ2-5, so the J assignment may be wrong. Germline CDR1 SGHNT, CDR2 YYREEE (reference sequence). CDR3 size: 14 residues. Here the CDR3 reads CASGASGVQETQYF. The CDR3 DNA is TGTGCCAGCGGGGCTAGCGGGGTACAAGAGACCCAGTACTTC.

The chain has TRBV9 and TRBJ1-1, with 7 bases fitting TRBD1. V lost 2 bases, J lost 3 bases, and 7 bases stayed unmatched. This CDR3 is 15 amino acids long. Germline-derived CDR1 and CDR2 are SGDLS and YYNGEE. CDR3 loop: CASSVRQGFDTEAFF. Here the CDR3 DNA reads TGTGCCAGCAGCGTCCGACAGGGATTCGACACTGAAGCTTTCTTT.

The chain links TRBV10-2 to TRBJ2-2, with TRBD2 matching over 9 bases. This CDR3 has 15 amino acids. J was trimmed by 5 bases and V by 4 bases; bases with no gene match: 5. Germline values: CDR1 WSHSY, CDR2 SAAADI. CDR3 sequence: CASSAAGGPTGELFF. In DNA form, the CDR3 reads TGCGCCAGCAGTGCTGCGGGGGGGCCTACCGGGGAGCTGTTTTTT.